Each of the 24 T cell receptor beta chains below was sequenced from the same sample in a study of PD-L1 blockade in urothelial cancer. Here immunoSEQ multiplex PCR was the method, and the copy in TCRdb shows in-frame clones only, minus some. The sample includes 83,000 or so clones, around 78% seen only once; the top ten take around 7.7%. Time point: peripheral blood 6 weeks after treatment start. The specimen comprised PBMCs, sampled around atezolizumab (anti-PD-L1) treatment. The source is a man between 65 and 85 years old with urothelial cancer.

The rearrangement uses TRBV15 and TRBJ1-2, with TRBD1 matching 10 bases. This CDR3 comprises 18 residues. The J segment lost 5 bases and the V segment lost 3 bases, leaving 15 bases of the junction unmatched. Germline CDR1 and CDR2: LNHNV and YYDKDF (reference sequence). The CDR3: CATSSRQGAEAGGYGYTF. CDR3 bases: TGTGCCACCAGCAGTAGACAGGGGGCCGAGGCTGGTGGATATGGCTACACCTTC.

V is TRBV5-1 and J is TRBJ2-6, with 11 positions matching TRBD1. V trimming: 4 bases; J trimming: 4 bases; junction bases outside the gene matches: 7. The germline gives CDR1 SGHRS, CDR2 YFSETQ. This CDR3 is built from 17 residues. The CDR3 reads CASSPWDRGAGANVLTF. CDR3 in DNA: TGCGCCAGCAGCCCCTGGGACAGGGGGGCCGGGGCCAACGTCCTGACTTTC. Filled out from reference TRBV5-1 and TRBJ2-6, the complete variable domain reads KAGVTQTPRYLIKTRGQQVTLSCSPISGHRSVSWYQQTPGQGLQFLFEYFSETQRNKGNFPGRFSGRQFSNSRSEMNVSTLELGDSALYLCASSPWDRGAGANVLTFGAGSRLTVL.

This clone was counted a single time. The chain carries TRBV28 and TRBJ1-4; 7 bases match TRBD1. The junction had 3 bases not matched to a gene; V was cut back by 5 bases and J by 0 bases. Germline V CDR1 and CDR2: MDHEN, SYDVKM. The CDR3 totals 15 residues. The CDR3 bases are TGTGCCAGCAGTCTCGACAGGGCAACTAATGAAAAACTGTTTTTT. Amino acid sequence: CASSLDRATNEKLFF.

The chain recombines TRBV7-6 with TRBJ2-7; D unclear. Germline loops: CDR1 SGHVS, CDR2 FNYEAQ. This CDR3 region has 11 residues. Trimming cost V 2 bases and J 7 bases, with 6 bases left between them. The CDR3 nucleotides read TGTGCCAGCAGCTTATTCGGGGAGCAGTACTTC. Translation: CASSLFGEQYF.

V usage is TRBV5-1 and J usage is TRBJ2-2, with a possible D match to TRBD2 (6 bases). CDR1 and CDR2 from the germline V gene are SGHRS and YFSETQ. Deletions cut 4 bases from V and 5 bases from J, with 12 bases between. This CDR3 region has 14 residues. In nucleotides, the CDR3 is TGCGCCAGCAGCCCGATCGGGGGAACCGGGGAGCTGTTTTTT. The encoded protein is CASSPIGGTGELFF.

The chain is built from TRBV11-2 and TRBJ2-1, with D maybe TRBD2 (9 bases). With 5 bases removed from V and 8 bases from J, the gap between germline ends came to 22 bases. CDR1 is SGHAT, CDR2 FQNNGV, per germline. The CDR3 has 16 residues. CDR3 residues: CASSPQGAGGHDEQFF. The CDR3, as DNA: TGTGCCAGCAGCCCCCAGGGGGCGGGGGGGCATGATGAGCAGTTCTTC.

V gene TRBV11-2 combines with J gene TRBJ2-2, with 7 bases aligning to TRBD1. The germline gives CDR1 SGHAT, CDR2 FQNNGV. The junction had 7 bases not matched to a gene; V was cut back by 4 bases and J by 2 bases. This CDR3 comprises 16 residues. CDR3 DNA: TGTGCCAGCAGCTGGGCCGGGACAGCTAACACCGGGGAGCTGTTTTTT. Translation gives CASSWAGTANTGELFF. The full variable domain, with the rest looked up from reference TRBV11-2 and TRBJ2-2, is EAGVAQSPRYKIIEKRQSVAFWCNPISGHATLYWYQQILGQGPKLLIQFQNNGVVDDSQLPKDRFSAERLKGVDSTLKIQPAKLEDSAVYLCASSWAGTANTGELFFGEGSRLTVL.

This chain connects TRBV11-3 to TRBJ2-5; D not resolved. This CDR3 has 13 residues. V lost 5 bases and J lost 2, with 9 bases in between. The germline CDR1 and CDR2 sequences are SGHNT and YENEEA. The CDR3 protein is CASSDLNQETQYF. In DNA form, the CDR3 reads TGTGCCAGCAGCGACTTAAATCAAGAGACCCAGTACTTC.

The CDR3 DNA sequence: TGTGCCAGCAGCTTAATTGGCCTAGCGGGAATCTACGAGCAGTACTTC. Its translation: CASSLIGLAGIYEQYF. This sequence joins TRBV11-2 and TRBJ2-7; 9 positions agree with TRBD2. Trimming removed 2 bases from V and 3 bases from J; junction bases left unmatched: 8. The CDR3 runs 16 residues. Germline V gene data show CDR1 as SGHAT and CDR2 as FQNNGV.

The chain is built from TRBV9 and TRBJ2-1, with 12 bases lining up with TRBD2. Germline loops: CDR1 SGDLS, CDR2 YYNGEE. Trimming at V came to 3 bases and at J to 2 bases, leaving 0 bases not matched to a gene. CDR3 length equals 15 residues. The CDR3 spells CASSASGRAYNEQFF. The CDR3 DNA reads as TGTGCCAGCAGCGCTAGCGGGAGGGCCTACAATGAGCAGTTCTTC.

This clone was counted a single time. This chain connects TRBV7-6 to TRBJ1-2; 9 bases agree with TRBD1. The CDR3 is 15 amino acids. J gave up 4 bases and V 5 bases, and 8 bases lay outside the gene matches. The germline gives CDR1 SGHVS, CDR2 FNYEAQ. The CDR3 DNA is TGTGCCAGCAGCGCGAACAGGGGGCAAGGCTATGGCTACACCTTC. Its translation: CASSANRGQGYGYTF.

The gene calls are TRBV5-1 and TRBJ2-7; TRBD1 is a possible D gene (6 bases). This CDR3 comprises 16 residues. Looked up from germline, CDR1 is SGHRS and CDR2 is YFSETQ. V was clipped by 3 bases and J by 0 bases, with 16 bases between them. CDR3 coding DNA: TGCGCCAGCAGCTCCCTCCCAGGGGCTACCTCCTACGAGCAGTACTTC. It yields the protein CASSSLPGATSYEQYF.

The genes are TRBV2 and TRBJ2-5; D is ambiguous. Trimming cost V 7 bases and J 5 bases, with 20 bases left between them. From germline, CDR1 is SNHLY and CDR2 FYNNEI. The CDR3 is made up of 15 amino acids. DNA of the CDR3: TGTGCCAGCAATGATAGAGTCTCGGGTGGGGAGACCCAGTACTTC. This sequence encodes CASNDRVSGGETQYF.

The chain uses TRBV9 and TRBJ2-1, with 11 bases aligning to TRBD2. J gave up 10 bases and V 4 bases, and 7 bases lay outside the gene matches. Germline CDR1 is SGDLS and CDR2 is YYNGEE. The CDR3 has 14 amino acids. CDR3 DNA sequence: TGTGCCAGCAGCCGTAGCGGGGGGGCGAGGGAGCAGTTCTTC. Translating it yields CASSRSGGAREQFF. The variable domain in full, with the rest retrieved from reference TRBV9 and TRBJ2-1, is DSGVTQTPKHLITATGQRVTLRCSPRSGDLSVYWYQQSLDQGLQFLIQYYNGEERAKGNILERFSAQQFPDLHSELNLSSLELGDSALYFCASSRSGGAREQFFGPGTRLTVL.

The chain has TRBV27 and TRBJ2-1; D might be TRBD2 (5 bases). The CDR3 is 13 residues long. V was shortened by 3 bases and J by 10 bases, with 13 bases between the two germline ends. CDR1 is MNHEY and CDR2 is SMNVEV in the germline V gene (reference sequence). CDR3: CASSFYTGGEQFF. The CDR3 DNA follows: TGTGCCAGCAGTTTCTATACGGGCGGGGAGCAGTTCTTC.

V is TRBV19 and J is TRBJ2-4; TRBD1 aligns across 9 bases. CDR1 and CDR2 from the germline V gene are LNHDA and SQIVND (reference sequence). J lost 5 bases, V lost 8 bases, and 1 base had no gene match. The CDR3 is made up of 12 amino acids. CDR3 protein: CASGQGQNIQYF. The CDR3 coding sequence is TGTGCCAGTGGACAGGGGCAAAACATTCAGTACTTC. Using reference TRBV19 and TRBJ2-4 for the parts outside the CDR3, the full variable domain is DGGITQSPKYLFRKEGQNVTLSCEQNLNHDAMYWYRQDPGQGLRLIYYSQIVNDFQKGDIAEGYSVSREKKESFPLTVTSAQKNPTAFYLCASGQGQNIQYFGAGTRLSVL.

This sequence joins TRBV7-2 and TRBJ1-2; TRBD1 matches at 7 bases. Germline V gene sequence: CDR1 SGHTA, CDR2 FQGNSA. The trim removed 2 bases at V and 3 bases at J, leaving 9 bases unmatched. The CDR3 sequence is 16 residues long. The CDR3 sequence: CASSLLGGATDYGYTF. The CDR3 nucleotides read TGTGCCAGCAGCTTATTAGGGGGCGCAACCGACTATGGCTACACCTTC.

This chain connects TRBV11-1 to TRBJ2-5; 8 nucleotides align to TRBD2. With 4 bases clipped from V and 5 bases from J, the junction kept 3 bases outside the gene matches. Germline V gene lookup returns CDR1 SGHAT and CDR2 FQDESV (reference sequence). This CDR3 spans 13 amino acids. This CDR3 reads CASSSRGGETQYF. CDR3 nucleotide sequence: TGTGCCAGCAGCTCCCGGGGGGGGGAGACCCAGTACTTC.

The V and J genes are TRBV19 and TRBJ1-1; D is possibly TRBD1 (6 bases). Germline CDR1 reads LNHDA; CDR2 reads SQIVND (reference sequence). CDR3 size: 14 residues. V was trimmed by 7 bases and J by 1 base, leaving 13 bases between them. For the CDR3, the DNA is TGTGCCAGTAAGTTCGGACAGAGGAACACTGAAGCTTTCTTT. Translating it yields CASKFGQRNTEAFF. The whole variable domain, filled in from reference TRBV19 and TRBJ1-1, reads DGGITQSPKYLFRKEGQNVTLSCEQNLNHDAMYWYRQDPGQGLRLIYYSQIVNDFQKGDIAEGYSVSREKKESFPLTVTSAQKNPTAFYLCASKFGQRNTEAFFGQGTRLTVV.

The CDR3 DNA sequence: TGTGCCAGCAGCTTAGACAGGACTAGCACAGATACGCAGTATTTT. Its protein product is CASSLDRTSTDTQYF. This chain links TRBV7-3 with TRBJ2-3, with D tentatively TRBD1 (6 bases). The CDR3 spans 15 residues. Germline CDR1 and CDR2: SGHTA and FQGTGA. Trimming took 2 bases from V and 0 from J, leaving 9 bases between them. Looking up the rest from reference TRBV7-3 and TRBJ2-3 gives the full variable domain: GAGVSQTPSNKVTEKGKYVELRCDPISGHTALYWYRQSLGQGPEFLIYFQGTGAADDSGLPNDRFFAVRPEGSVSTLKIQRTERGDSAVYLCASSLDRTSTDTQYFGPGTRLTVL.

The CDR3, as DNA: TGTGCCAGCAGCGCCGGGGGACTAGCGGGCTACGAGCAGTACTTC. Translation: CASSAGGLAGYEQYF. This chain uses TRBV6-1 with TRBJ2-7; 12 bases fit TRBD2. Trimming cost V 6 bases and J 3 bases; bases outside gene matches: 6. The CDR3 has 15 residues. The germline gives CDR1 MNHNS, CDR2 SASEGT.

The chain couples TRBV5-1 to TRBJ2-5; D is possibly TRBD2 (7 bases). The CDR3 is 15 amino acids. The V gene's germline CDR1 is SGHRS and CDR2 YFSETQ. The V end was cut by 0 bases, the J end by 4 bases, with 13 bases between. The CDR3 region is CASSLGGASGETQYF. CDR3 coding DNA: TGCGCCAGCAGCTTGGGGGGGGCTAGCGGAGAGACCCAGTACTTC.

The chain carries TRBV11-2 and TRBJ1-1; D is ambiguous. V shed 6 bases and J shed 5 bases, with 10 bases lying between them. Germline V CDR1 and CDR2: SGHAT, FQNNGV. The CDR3 is made up of 12 amino acids. The chain's CDR3 is CASRTTGTEAFF. The CDR3, as DNA: TGTGCCAGCAGAACCACGGGGACTGAAGCTTTCTTT.

The rearrangement links TRBV2 to TRBJ1-2; no firm D call. The germline gives CDR1 SNHLY, CDR2 FYNNEI. This CDR3 region has 12 residues. V was cut by 5 bases and J by 8 bases, with 12 bases left in between. CDR3 bases: TGTGCCAGCAGTCTCGTCAGAGGGGGCTACACCTTC. Amino acid sequence: CASSLVRGGYTF.